The clone carrying this T cell receptor beta chain has a count of ten or more. The antigen is not known. TCRdb independently ran MiXCR on the 5' RACE reads; one entry per CDR3 protein. The repertoire includes roughly 54,000 distinct CDR3 sequences, over 15% of them detected once, and 2% to 2.5% sits in the top ten. Study findings and constraints: Whole repertoires were not studied in the larger cohort, only one V-J beta rearrangement.

The source of this sequence is a female donor with breast cancer. The specimen was naive CD4+ T cells sorted from blood. Stated subset: naive CD4+ T cells, CD4+CD45RA+CD25-.

The DNA for the CDR3 is TGTGCCAGCAGCTCGAGGGACAGGGACCCAGATACGCAGTATTTT. It yields the protein CASSSRDRDPDTQYF. The V and J genes are TRBV11-1 and TRBJ2-3, with 9 bases fitting TRBD1. The CDR3 extends over 15 amino acids. The V gene end was trimmed by 4 bases and the J gene end by 4 bases; junction bases not matched to a gene: 6. Germline lookup yields CDR1 SGHAT and CDR2 FQDESV (reference sequence).